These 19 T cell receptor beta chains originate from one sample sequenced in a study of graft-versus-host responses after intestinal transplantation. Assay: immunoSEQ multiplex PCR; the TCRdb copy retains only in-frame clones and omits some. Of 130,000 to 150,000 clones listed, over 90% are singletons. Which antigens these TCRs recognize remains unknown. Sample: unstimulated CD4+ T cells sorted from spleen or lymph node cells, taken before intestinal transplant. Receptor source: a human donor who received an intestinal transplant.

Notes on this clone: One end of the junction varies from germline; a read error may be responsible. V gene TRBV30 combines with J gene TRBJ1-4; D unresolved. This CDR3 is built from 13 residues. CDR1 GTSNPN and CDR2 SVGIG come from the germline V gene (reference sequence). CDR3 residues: CARSQEWSEKLFF. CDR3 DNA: TGTGCCCGGAGTCAGGAGTGGTCTGAAAAACTGTTTTTT. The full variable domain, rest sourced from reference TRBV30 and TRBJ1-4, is SQTIHQWPATLVQPVGSPLSLECTVEGTSNPNLYWYRQAAGRGLQLLFYSVGIGQISSEVPQNLSASRPQDRQFILSSKKLLLSDSGFYLCARSQEWSEKLFFGSGTQLSVL.

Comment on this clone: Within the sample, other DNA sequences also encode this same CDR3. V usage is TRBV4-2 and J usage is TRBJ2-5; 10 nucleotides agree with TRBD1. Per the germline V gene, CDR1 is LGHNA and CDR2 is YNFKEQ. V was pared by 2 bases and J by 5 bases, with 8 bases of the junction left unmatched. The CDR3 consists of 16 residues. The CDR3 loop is CASSQLRDRGRETQYF. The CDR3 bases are TGTGCCAGCAGCCAACTCCGGGACAGGGGAAGGGAGACCCAGTACTTC.

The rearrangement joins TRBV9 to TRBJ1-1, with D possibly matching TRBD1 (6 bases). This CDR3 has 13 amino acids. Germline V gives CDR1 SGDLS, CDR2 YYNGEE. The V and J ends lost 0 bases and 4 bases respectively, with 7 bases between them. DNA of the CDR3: TGTGCCAGCAGCGTAGAGGGGGGCACTGAAGCTTTCTTT. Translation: CASSVEGGTEAFF.

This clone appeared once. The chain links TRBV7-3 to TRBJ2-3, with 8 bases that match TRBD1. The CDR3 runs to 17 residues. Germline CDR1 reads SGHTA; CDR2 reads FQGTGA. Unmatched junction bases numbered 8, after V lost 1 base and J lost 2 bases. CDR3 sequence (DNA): TGTGCCAGCAGCTTAAGGCTCGGACAGGGCGCCACAGATACGCAGTATTTT. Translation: CASSLRLGQGATDTQYF.

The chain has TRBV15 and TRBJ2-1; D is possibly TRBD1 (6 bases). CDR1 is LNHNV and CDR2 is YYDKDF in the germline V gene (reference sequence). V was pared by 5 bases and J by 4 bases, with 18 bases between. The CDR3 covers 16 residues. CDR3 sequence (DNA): TGTGCCACCAGCCATGCCGAGGGGGACGGTTACAATGAGCAGTTCTTC. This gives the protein CATSHAEGDGYNEQFF.

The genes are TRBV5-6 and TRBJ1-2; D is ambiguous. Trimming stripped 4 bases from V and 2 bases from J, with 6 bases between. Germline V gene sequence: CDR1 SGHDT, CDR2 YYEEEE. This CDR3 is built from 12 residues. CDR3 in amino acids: CASSTDNYGYTF. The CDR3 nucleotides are TGTGCCAGCAGCACTGACAACTATGGCTACACCTTC.

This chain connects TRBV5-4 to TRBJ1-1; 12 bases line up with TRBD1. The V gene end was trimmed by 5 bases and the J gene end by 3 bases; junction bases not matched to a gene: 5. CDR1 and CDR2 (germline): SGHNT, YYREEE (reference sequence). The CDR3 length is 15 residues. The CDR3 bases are TGTGCCAGCAGACTGGGACAGGGGGCTGACACTGAAGCTTTCTTT. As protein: CASRLGQGADTEAFF.

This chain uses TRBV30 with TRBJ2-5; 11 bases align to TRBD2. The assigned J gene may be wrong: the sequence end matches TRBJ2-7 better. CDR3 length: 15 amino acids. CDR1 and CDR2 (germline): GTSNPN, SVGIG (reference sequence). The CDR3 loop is CASRILAGGSHEQYF. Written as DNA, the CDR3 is TGTGCCTCCCGGATCTTAGCGGGAGGGTCCCACGAGCAGTACTTC.

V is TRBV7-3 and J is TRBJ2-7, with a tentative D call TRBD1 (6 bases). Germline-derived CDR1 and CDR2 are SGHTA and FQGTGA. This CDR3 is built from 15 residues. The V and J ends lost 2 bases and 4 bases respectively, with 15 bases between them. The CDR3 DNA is TGTGCCAGCAGCTTAGAGGCAGGGGCCTATTACGAGCAGTACTTC. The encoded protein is CASSLEAGAYYEQYF.

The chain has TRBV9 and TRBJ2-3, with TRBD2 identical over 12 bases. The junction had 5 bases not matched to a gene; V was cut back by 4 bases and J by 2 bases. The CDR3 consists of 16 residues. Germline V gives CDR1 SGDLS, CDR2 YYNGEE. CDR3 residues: CASSPGLAGTTDTQYF. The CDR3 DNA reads TGTGCCAGCAGCCCTGGACTAGCGGGAACCACAGATACGCAGTATTTT.

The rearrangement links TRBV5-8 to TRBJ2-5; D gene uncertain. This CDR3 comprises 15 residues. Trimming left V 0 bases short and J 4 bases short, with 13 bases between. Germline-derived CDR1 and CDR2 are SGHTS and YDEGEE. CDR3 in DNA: TGTGCCAGCAGCTTGGCTGCAGGCCTCCCAGAGACCCAGTACTTC. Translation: CASSLAAGLPETQYF.

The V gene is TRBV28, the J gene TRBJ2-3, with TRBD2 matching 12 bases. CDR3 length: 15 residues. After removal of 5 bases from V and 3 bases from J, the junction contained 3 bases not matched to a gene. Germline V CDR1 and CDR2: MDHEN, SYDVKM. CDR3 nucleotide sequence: TGTGCCAGCAGTGCTAGCGGGAGGGGGACAGATACGCAGTATTTT. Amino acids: CASSASGRGTDTQYF.

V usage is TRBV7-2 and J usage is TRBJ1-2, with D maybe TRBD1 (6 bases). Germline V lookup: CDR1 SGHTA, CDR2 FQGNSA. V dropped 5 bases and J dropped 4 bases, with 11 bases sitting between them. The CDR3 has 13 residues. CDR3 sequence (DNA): TGTGCCAGCAGCCCCGACAGGAGCTATGGCTACACCTTC. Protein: CASSPDRSYGYTF.

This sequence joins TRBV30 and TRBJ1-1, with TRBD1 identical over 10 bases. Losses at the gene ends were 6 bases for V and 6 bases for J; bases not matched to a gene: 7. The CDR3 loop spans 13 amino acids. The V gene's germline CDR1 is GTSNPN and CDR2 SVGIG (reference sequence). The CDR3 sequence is CACKTGGSAEAFF. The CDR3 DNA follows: TGTGCCTGCAAGACAGGGGGCAGCGCTGAAGCTTTCTTT.

For the CDR3, the DNA is TGTGCCACCAGCAGAGATACCCAGTTCACAGATACGCAGTATTTT. It yields the protein CATSRDTQFTDTQYF. The J gene is TRBJ2-3, the V gene TRBV15; D ambiguous. The CDR3 spans 15 residues. Trimming cost V 0 bases and J 2 bases, with 9 bases left between them. Looked up from germline, CDR1 is LNHNV and CDR2 is YYDKDF (reference sequence). Supplemented by reference TRBV15 and TRBJ2-3, the full variable domain reads DAMVIQNPRYQVTQFGKPVTLSCSQTLNHNVMYWYQQKSSQAPKLLFHYYDKDFNNEADTPDNFQSRRPNTSFCFLDIRSPGLGDTAMYLCATSRDTQFTDTQYFGPGTRLTVL.

The CDR3: CAIRAGEDGGELFF. The CDR3 coding sequence is TGTGCCATCAGAGCGGGAGAAGACGGCGGGGAGCTGTTTTTT. The chain carries TRBV10-3 and TRBJ2-2, with TRBD2 matching over 8 bases. Germline V CDR1 and CDR2: ENHRY, SYGVKD. The J segment lost 7 bases and the V segment lost 6 bases, leaving 7 bases of the junction unmatched. This CDR3 has 14 amino acids.

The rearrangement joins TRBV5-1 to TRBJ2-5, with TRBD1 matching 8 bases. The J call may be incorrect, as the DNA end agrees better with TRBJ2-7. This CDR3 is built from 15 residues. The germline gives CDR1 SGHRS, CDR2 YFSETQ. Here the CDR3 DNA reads TGCGCCAGCAGCTTGGCCAGGGGGCAAAGGGACGAGCAGTACTTC. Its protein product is CASSLARGQRDEQYF.

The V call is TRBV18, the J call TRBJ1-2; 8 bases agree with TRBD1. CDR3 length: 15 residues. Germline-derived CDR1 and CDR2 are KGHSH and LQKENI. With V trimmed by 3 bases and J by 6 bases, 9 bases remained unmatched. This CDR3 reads CASSPPPQGAHGYTF. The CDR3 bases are TGTGCCAGCTCACCTCCTCCGCAGGGGGCTCATGGCTACACCTTC.

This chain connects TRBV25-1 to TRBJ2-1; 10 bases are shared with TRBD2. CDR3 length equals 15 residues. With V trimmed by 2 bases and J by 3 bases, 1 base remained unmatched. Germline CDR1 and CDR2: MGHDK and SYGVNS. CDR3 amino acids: CASSELAGVYNEQFF. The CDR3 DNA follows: TGTGCCAGCAGTGAACTAGCGGGAGTCTACAATGAGCAGTTCTTC.